One and the same sample provided the 26 T cell receptor beta chains below, sequenced in a study of T cell changes during pregnancy in multiple sclerosis. Only in-frame clones appear in the TCRdb table, and some are missing; sequencing was by immunoSEQ multiplex PCR. The data contain 66,000 or so clones, around 90% of them singletons. The source material was peripheral blood, sampled in the first trimester of pregnancy. The origin of the receptors is a female donor in good health, enrolled as a control in a pregnancy study.

The V gene is TRBV4-3, the J gene TRBJ2-1; D call uncertain. Between the trimmed V and J ends, which lost 0 bases and 9 bases, there was a span of 15 bases. CDR1 LGHNA and CDR2 YSLEER come from the germline V gene. The CDR3 contains 15 residues. The CDR3 loop reads CASSQDFSATIEQFF. CDR3 coding DNA: TGCGCCAGCAGCCAAGATTTCAGCGCTACCATTGAGCAGTTCTTC.

The CDR3 region is CASSPDRDNQPQHF. The CDR3 bases are TGTGCCAGCAGTCCAGACAGGGACAATCAGCCCCAGCATTTT. The chain couples TRBV6-5 to TRBJ1-5; 7 bases map to TRBD1. Germline V gene data show CDR1 as MNHEY and CDR2 as SVGAGI. The CDR3 length is 14 residues. With 5 bases clipped from V and 3 bases from J, the junction kept 4 bases outside the gene matches.

The rearrangement joins TRBV14 to TRBJ1-5; D is undetermined. Germline CDR1 and CDR2: SGHDN and FVKESK. The CDR3 totals 15 residues. Deletions cut 4 bases from V and 0 bases from J, with 10 bases between. The CDR3 DNA follows: TGTGCCAGCAGCCGAATTACTTGTAGCAATCAGCCCCAGCATTTT. Translation gives CASSRITCSNQPQHF. The variable domain in full, with the rest retrieved from reference TRBV14 and TRBJ1-5, is EAGVTQFPSHSVIEKGQTVTLRCDPISGHDNLYWYRRVMGKEIKFLLHFVKESKQDESGMPNNRFLAERTGGTYSTLKVQPAELEDSGVYFCASSRITCSNQPQHFGDGTRLSIL.

The rearrangement joins TRBV5-6 to TRBJ1-2, with D maybe TRBD1 (6 bases). Trimming took 6 bases from V and 5 from J, leaving 17 bases between them. This CDR3 region has 14 residues. Germline CDR1 SGHDT, CDR2 YYEEEE. CDR3 residues: CASISVGGTYGYTF. CDR3 bases: TGTGCCAGCATCTCGGTGGGAGGGACATATGGCTACACCTTC.

The chain carries TRBV13 and TRBJ1-3, with TRBD1 identical over 9 bases. J was trimmed by 0 bases and V by 3 bases; bases with no gene match: 3. The germline gives CDR1 PRHDT, CDR2 FYEKMQ (reference sequence). The CDR3 spans 16 residues. CDR3 bases: TGTGCCAGCAGCTTCGGGACAGGGACCTCTGGAAACACCATATATTTT. It specifies CASSFGTGTSGNTIYF.

In its sample, this clone was seen once. The genes are TRBV18 and TRBJ1-2; TRBD1 aligns across 12 bases. This CDR3 has 17 amino acids. The V gene's germline CDR1 is KGHSH and CDR2 LQKENI. With V trimmed by 5 bases and J by 4 bases, 11 bases remained unmatched. The CDR3 reads CASSIEKGTGGFYGYTF. The CDR3 nucleotides are TGTGCCAGCTCAATCGAAAAGGGGACAGGGGGCTTCTATGGCTACACCTTC.

The chain carries TRBV27 and TRBJ2-1, with 10 positions matching TRBD2. Germline trimming cut 5 bases from V and 7 bases from J; bases unmatched to any gene: 11. This CDR3 contains 16 residues. CDR1 is MNHEY, CDR2 SMNVEV, per germline (reference sequence). CDR3 in amino acids: CASSTRSSGGTNEQFF. CDR3 bases: TGTGCCAGCAGTACTCGGAGTAGCGGGGGGACGAATGAGCAGTTCTTC.

J is TRBJ2-2 and V is TRBV5-1; 11 bases align to TRBD1. The CDR3 extends over 18 amino acids. CDR1 and CDR2 (germline): SGHRS, YFSETQ. V trimming: 0 bases; J trimming: 4 bases; junction bases outside the gene matches: 8. The CDR3 sequence is CASSLAYGQGAATGELFF. CDR3 DNA sequence: TGCGCCAGCAGCTTGGCCTACGGACAGGGGGCTGCCACCGGGGAGCTGTTTTTT.

The chain links TRBV6-4 to TRBJ1-5; possibly TRBD1 for D (6 bases). V dropped 8 bases and J dropped 4 bases, with 12 bases sitting between them. CDR3 length: 13 amino acids. Germline V lookup: CDR1 MRHNA, CDR2 SNTAGT. CDR3 amino acids: CASAPTGNQPQHF. In DNA form, the CDR3 reads TGTGCCAGCGCACCAACAGGGAATCAGCCCCAGCATTTT.

This sequence joins TRBV30 and TRBJ1-2; possibly TRBD1 for D (5 bases). The CDR3 has 14 amino acids. Germline loops: CDR1 GTSNPN, CDR2 SVGIG (reference sequence). V gave up 4 bases and J gave up 5 bases, with 17 bases separating them. CDR3 amino acids: CAWTPKGAWYGYTF. DNA of the CDR3: TGTGCCTGGACCCCTAAAGGGGCTTGGTATGGCTACACCTTC.

The rearrangement uses TRBV7-2 and TRBJ2-7; a weak D match, TRBD2 (5 bases). The CDR3 runs to 15 residues. Trimming stripped 1 base from V and 5 bases from J, with 15 bases between. From germline, CDR1 is SGHTA and CDR2 FQGNSA. CDR3 coding DNA: TGTGCCAGCAGCTTAGAGGGAGTCAGGTGGGACGAGCAGTACTTC. It translates to CASSLEGVRWDEQYF.

This clone was seen a handful of times. This sequence joins TRBV19 and TRBJ2-2; D unresolved. Trimming took off 1 base at V and 3 bases at J, with 3 bases between the two ends. CDR3 length: 13 residues. Germline V CDR1 and CDR2: LNHDA, SQIVND (reference sequence). CDR3 sequence (DNA): TGTGCCAGTAGTATAGTCGACACCGGGGAGCTGTTTTTT. Protein sequence: CASSIVDTGELFF.

J is TRBJ2-7 and V is TRBV30, with TRBD1 identical over 9 bases. The CDR3 runs to 14 residues. The germline gives CDR1 GTSNPN, CDR2 SVGIG (reference sequence). The J segment lost 4 bases and the V segment lost 2 bases, leaving 6 bases of the junction unmatched. CDR3 bases: TGTGCCTGGAGTCCGGACAGGGGTCAGTACGAGCAGTACTTC. Amino acids: CAWSPDRGQYEQYF.

The table lists this clone with a count of one. V is TRBV4-1 and J is TRBJ2-1; 11 bases are a match to TRBD2. The CDR3 runs to 15 residues. Germline CDR1 reads MGHRA; CDR2 reads YSYEKL. Trimming removed 0 bases from V and 10 bases from J; junction bases left unmatched: 5. The CDR3 here is CASSQDEGLADEQFF. The CDR3 DNA follows: TGCGCCAGCAGCCAAGACGAGGGACTAGCGGACGAGCAGTTCTTC.

This clone was detected a few times. The chain combines TRBV18 with TRBJ1-2; the match to TRBD1 covers 8 bases. Germline V gene lookup returns CDR1 KGHSH and CDR2 LQKENI. The V and J ends lost 6 bases and 2 bases, in that order; junction bases with no gene match: 8. This CDR3 is 15 amino acids long. Here the CDR3 reads CASSLGQGPNYGYTF. DNA of the CDR3: TGTGCCAGCTCCCTCGGACAGGGACCGAACTATGGCTACACCTTC.

The chain is built from TRBV5-6 and TRBJ2-3; 12 bases are a match to TRBD2. There are 18 residues in the CDR3. V trimming: 1 base; J trimming: 0 bases; junction bases outside the gene matches: 6. From germline, CDR1 is SGHDT and CDR2 YYEEEE. The CDR3 is CASSLLTSGGPSTDTQYF. The CDR3 DNA reads TGTGCCAGCAGCTTGCTAACTAGCGGGGGGCCAAGCACAGATACGCAGTATTTT.

V and J are TRBV19 and TRBJ1-2; 12 bases line up with TRBD1. Germline assignment: CDR1 LNHDA and CDR2 SQIVND (reference sequence). The CDR3 loop spans 14 amino acids. V shed 7 bases and J 8 bases; nucleotides not matched to a gene: 8. The CDR3 nucleotides read TGTGCCAGTATTCCAGACGGGACAGGGGGCGGCTACACCTTC. Its translation: CASIPDGTGGGYTF. The full variable domain, its missing parts supplied by reference TRBV19 and TRBJ1-2, is DGGITQSPKYLFRKEGQNVTLSCEQNLNHDAMYWYRQDPGQGLRLIYYSQIVNDFQKGDIAEGYSVSREKKESFPLTVTSAQKNPTAFYLCASIPDGTGGGYTFGSGTRLTVV.

V and J are TRBV30 and TRBJ1-2; weak D call: TRBD1 (6 bases). The CDR3 has 11 residues. The ends were cut back, 0 bases at V and 12 bases at J, with 11 bases in the middle. Germline values: CDR1 GTSNPN, CDR2 SVGIG (reference sequence). The CDR3 spells CAWSVRGRDTF. CDR3 DNA: TGTGCCTGGAGTGTAAGGGGGAGGGACACCTTC.

The CDR3 spells CASSAVGELFF. In DNA, the CDR3 is TGCGCCAGCAGCGCGGTCGGGGAGCTGTTTTTT. The chain joins TRBV4-1 to TRBJ2-2; D gene unclear. Per germline, CDR1 MGHRA and CDR2 YSYEKL. This CDR3 contains 11 residues. V lost 5 bases to trimming and J lost 7 bases, with 5 bases between them.

This chain joins TRBV11-2 and TRBJ1-2; possibly TRBD1 for D (5 bases). Germline V gene sequence: CDR1 SGHAT, CDR2 FQNNGV. Trimming removed 5 bases at V and 8 bases at J, with 15 bases between. The CDR3 loop spans 13 amino acids. This CDR3 reads CASSQGQNLGYTF. CDR3 nucleotides: TGTGCCAGCAGCCAGGGTCAGAATCTAGGCTACACCTTC.

The CDR3 bases are TGTGCCAGCAGCCAAGGGCCGCAAGAACACAATGAGCAGTTCTTC. It is translated as CASSQGPQEHNEQFF. This chain connects TRBV4-2 to TRBJ2-1; D gene unclear. The CDR3 runs to 15 residues. V lost 1 base and J lost 5, with 12 bases in between. Germline lookup yields CDR1 LGHNA and CDR2 YNFKEQ.

The chain is built from TRBV27 and TRBJ1-3; weak D call: TRBD1 (5 bases). The CDR3 is made up of 16 amino acids. CDR1 is MNHEY, CDR2 SMNVEV, per germline (reference sequence). The V and J ends lost 2 bases and 4 bases respectively, with 15 bases between them. In DNA form, the CDR3 reads TGTGCCAGCAGTTTAAGTGGCAGGGCGACCGGAAACACCATATATTTT. Protein: CASSLSGRATGNTIYF.

The chain links TRBV9 to TRBJ2-1; perhaps TRBD1 as D (6 bases). Germline CDR1 reads SGDLS; CDR2 reads YYNGEE. The CDR3 has 15 amino acids. The ends were cut back, 3 bases at V and 2 bases at J, with 12 bases in the middle. In nucleotides, the CDR3 is TGTGCCAGCAGCGCCGCACAGGGTACCTACAATGAGCAGTTCTTC. Protein: CASSAAQGTYNEQFF.

This sequence joins TRBV27 and TRBJ1-1; D remains unclear. Trimming took off 5 bases at V and 3 bases at J, with 16 bases between the two ends. Germline assignment: CDR1 MNHEY and CDR2 SMNVEV (reference sequence). The CDR3 loop spans 15 amino acids. The CDR3 here is CASSRPGGRDTEAFF. CDR3 DNA sequence: TGTGCCAGCAGTCGCCCAGGAGGGCGCGACACTGAAGCTTTCTTT.

Here the CDR3 reads CASSQRSPRKGGNTGELFF. The CDR3 coding sequence is TGCGCCAGCAGTCAAAGGTCTCCCCGGAAAGGGGGCAACACCGGGGAGCTGTTTTTT. The V call is TRBV23-1, the J call TRBJ2-2; 7 bases map to TRBD1. TRBV23-1 is classed as an ORF, of uncertain function. V lost 2 bases, J lost 2 bases, and 14 bases stayed unmatched. The CDR3 is made up of 19 amino acids.

The rearrangement links TRBV10-2 to TRBJ1-5; D is unresolved. Trimming took 2 bases from V and 6 from J, leaving 8 bases between them. This CDR3 comprises 13 residues. Germline lookup yields CDR1 WSHSY and CDR2 SAAADI. In nucleotides, the CDR3 is TGCGCCAGCAGTGAGACAGTCCCTCAGCCCCAGCATTTT. Its translation is CASSETVPQPQHF.